This entry describes one T cell receptor beta chain. Its binding antigen is unknown. Base qualities were left out, and no much larger clone turns up one base away. The data stem from a study of blood T cell repertoires in COVID-19 (dated by TCRdb to 2018 to 2021). About the study as a whole: The collaborator samples originated in the United States, Italy and Spain and spanned the acute and convalescent phases of COVID-19. The material from the prospective study consisted of cDNA or gDNA derived from T cells, B-cell-depleted T cells, or PBMCs. Subjects who had been exposed to COVID-19, were actively infected with it, or had recovered from it provided the deeply sampled blood TCRbeta repertoires that made up the dataset. The repertoires were released in a freely available public database intended as a resource for research on the immune response to SARS-CoV-2. Samples were obtained from the ongoing ImmuneRACE study (first 160 participants) and from 950 to 1,500 subjects provided by 6 global collaborators. Nearly every sample came with metadata listing a de-identified subject ID, COVID-19 status, age in years and sex. HLA class I and class II types, where available, came from metadata supplied by the sample provider rather than from assay-based typing.

Collaborating institutions collected whole blood in K2EDTA tubes following their own protocols. Collaborator samples were shipped for TCRbeta analysis as frozen whole blood, isolated PBMCs, or DNA extracted from either sample type. Study-level results and caveats: Clinical and demographic metadata were provided uncurated, with the amount varying by source and participant.

TCRbeta CDR3 regions were amplified from genomic DNA using the immunoSEQ Assay, a bias-controlled multiplex PCR. Regarding the original processing steps: Nucleated cell counts per sample were estimated from amplification of reference gene primers within the assay. To quantify the absolute abundance of each unique TCRbeta CDR3 rearrangement, sequence reads were collapsed and filtered. For each sample, productive Simpson clonality was calculated as the square root of Simpson's diversity index across productive rearrangements. TCRdb stores this immuneACCESS table with in-frame sequences only. Part of the clones is absent; in the studies checked, under half of the shortfall reflects unresolved V genes, and no reason is known for the rest. That table furnishes V, J and clone size, whereas the DNA furnished D and trimming. A total of fewer than 500,000 clones appear in this sample, 70% to 85% of them only once. About 1.2% of the sample is held by the ten biggest clonotypes.

Spanning cysteine to phenylalanine, the CDR3 consists of 13 amino acids. Only the CDR3 region is kept as DNA, spanning 39 bases read in frame from base 1. The junction carries 11 bases between V and J, which are trimmed by 5 bases and 4 bases respectively. For CDR1 and CDR2, the germline V gene lists KGHSH and LQKENI. The sequence is built from TRBV18 and TRBJ1-1; the best D guess is TRBD1, with 6 bases matching. The TCR comes from a human donor with acute or convalescent COVID-19. The donor label of this sample is uncertain. The source material was peripheral blood. The CDR3 region has the sequence CASSEGGGTEAFF. The DNA sequence is TGTGCCAGCTCAGAAGGGGGTGGCACTGAAGCTTTCTTT.